What follows are 31 T cell receptor beta chains derived from one specimen sequenced in a study of cytomegalovirus exposure and HLA in healthy donors (dated by TCRdb to about 2017). The receptor library was made with the immunoSEQ multiplex PCR assay. For the multiplex PCR, a mixture combining 60 forward primers for TCR Vbeta segments and 13 reverse primers for TCR Jbeta segments was used. Entries here come from immuneACCESS through TCRdb and include only in-frame sequences with V and J called. Some clones fail to appear in such tables; in the studies checked, an unresolved V gene covers under half of the shortfall, and the cause of the remainder is unknown. The sample contains more than 90,000 clones, approximately 69% of them found a single time. The leading ten clones occupy about 6% of the sample. The sequencing sample was made of PBMCs. The origin of the receptors is a boy aged 5-17 years in good health and CMV-seropositive.

The CDR3 DNA reads as TGTGCTAGTGGCCAACCGGGACAGGCTAACGGGAAGCAGTTCTTC. The encoded protein is CASGQPGQANGKQFF. The V and J genes are TRBV12-5 and TRBJ2-1; 8 nucleotides line up with TRBD1. Trimming removed 6 bases from V and 11 bases from J; junction bases left unmatched: 15. The germline V gene has CDR1 LGHNT and CDR2 FRNRAP. This CDR3 region has 15 residues.

This clone was seen more than once but under ten times. The chain has TRBV19 and TRBJ2-6, with 9 bases aligning to TRBD2. The CDR3 is 17 amino acids. With 3 bases clipped from V and 0 bases from J, the junction kept 3 bases outside the gene matches. Germline V gene lookup returns CDR1 LNHDA and CDR2 SQIVND (reference sequence). This CDR3 is CASSMAGGSSGANVLTF. CDR3 in DNA: TGTGCCAGTAGTATGGCGGGGGGGAGCTCTGGGGCCAACGTCCTGACTTTC.

There are a few counts of this clone. The V call is TRBV7-8, the J call TRBJ1-4, with 8 bases fitting TRBD1. V was clipped by 3 bases and J by 0 bases; unmatched bases: 3. Per germline, CDR1 SGHVS and CDR2 FQNEAQ. This CDR3 contains 16 residues. The DNA of the CDR3 is TGTGCCAGCAGCTTCAGGGGGCTGGCAACTAATGAAAAACTGTTTTTT. Protein sequence: CASSFRGLATNEKLFF.

V gene TRBV6-1 combines with J gene TRBJ2-5; a weak D match, TRBD1 (5 bases). Trimming removed 8 bases from V and 4 bases from J, with 20 bases in between. The CDR3 is 15 residues long. The germline V gene has CDR1 MNHNS and CDR2 SASEGT. The CDR3 nucleotides read TGTGCCAGCCAACCAAACGACAGAGTAAGAGAGACCCAGTACTTC. The encoded protein is CASQPNDRVRETQYF.

V and J are TRBV19 and TRBJ2-7; TRBD2 matches at 7 bases. V was clipped by 1 base and J by 0 bases; unmatched bases: 6. The germline V gene has CDR1 LNHDA and CDR2 SQIVND (reference sequence). The CDR3 is made up of 16 amino acids. CDR3 protein: CASSIGAGAPSYEQYF. The DNA for the CDR3 is TGTGCCAGTAGTATAGGTGCGGGAGCCCCCTCCTACGAGCAGTACTTC.

CDR3 protein: CATSRDRLAGGTYEQYF. In DNA form, the CDR3 reads TGTGCCACCAGCAGAGATCGGCTAGCGGGGGGAACCTACGAGCAGTACTTC. The genes are TRBV15 and TRBJ2-7; TRBD2 matches 11 bases. The V gene's germline CDR1 is LNHNV and CDR2 YYDKDF (reference sequence). V trimming: 0 bases; J trimming: 2 bases; junction bases outside the gene matches: 6. The CDR3 totals 17 residues.

This clone has a single count. This chain joins TRBV6-1 and TRBJ1-1; TRBD1 is a possible D gene (6 bases). The CDR3 is 15 residues long. Germline loops: CDR1 MNHNS, CDR2 SASEGT. Trimming left V 1 base short and J 3 bases short, with 12 bases between. CDR3 region: CASSEDLEGDTEAFF. Written as DNA, the CDR3 is TGTGCCAGCAGTGAAGACCTCGAGGGGGACACTGAAGCTTTCTTT.

The CDR3 here is CSTNRNGLAYNEQFF. CDR3 bases: TGCAGCACTAACAGGAATGGCCTTGCCTACAATGAGCAGTTCTTC. The chain joins TRBV29-1 to TRBJ2-1; maybe TRBD1 (5 bases). Trimming left V 8 bases short and J 2 bases short, with 19 bases between. Germline-derived CDR1 and CDR2 are SQVTM and ANQGSEA. The CDR3 is 15 amino acids.

This clone has only a few counts. CDR3: CASSSTQGAEAFF. The CDR3, as DNA: TGTGCCAGCAGCTCGACTCAGGGGGCTGAAGCTTTCTTT. The J gene is TRBJ1-1, the V gene TRBV7-7; 7 nucleotides match TRBD1. The germline V gene has CDR1 SSHAT and CDR2 FNYEAQ (reference sequence). The J segment lost 6 bases and the V segment lost 4 bases, leaving 5 bases of the junction unmatched. The CDR3 is made up of 13 amino acids.

This rearrangement joins TRBV7-9 to TRBJ1-2, with D perhaps TRBD1 (6 bases). This CDR3 spans 15 amino acids. Germline CDR1 reads SEHNR; CDR2 reads FQNEAQ (reference sequence). V gave up 1 base and J gave up 6 bases, with 15 bases separating them. CDR3 in DNA: TGTGCCAGCAGCTTAGTACCGGGGGGCAGGGATGGCTACACCTTC. This translates into CASSLVPGGRDGYTF.

The V gene is TRBV29-1, the J gene TRBJ1-2; maybe TRBD1 (6 bases). Germline V gives CDR1 SQVTM, CDR2 ANQGSEA. V dropped 8 bases and J dropped 2 bases, with 18 bases sitting between them. This CDR3 has 14 amino acids. CDR3 bases: TGCAGCTATCAGACCCAGGGGCTAAACTATGGCTACACCTTC. It yields the protein CSYQTQGLNYGYTF.

V usage is TRBV25-1 and J usage is TRBJ2-2; D is unresolved. The CDR3 spans 15 residues. The V end was cut by 4 bases, the J end by 0 bases, with 9 bases between. Germline V gene data show CDR1 as MGHDK and CDR2 as SYGVNS. The CDR3 region has the DNA TGTGCCAGCAGTGGACGTGGAGCGAACACCGGGGAGCTGTTTTTT. Translating it yields CASSGRGANTGELFF. Full variable domain (missing parts from reference TRBV25-1 and TRBJ2-2): EADIYQTPRYLVIGTGKKITLECSQTMGHDKMYWYQQDPGMELHLIHYSYGVNSTEKGDLSSESTVSRIRTEHFPLTLESARPSHTSQYLCASSGRGANTGELFFGEGSRLTVL.

The V call is TRBV5-4, the J call TRBJ2-7; TRBD2 aligns across 9 bases. There are 15 residues in the CDR3. Germline assignment: CDR1 SGHNT and CDR2 YYREEE (reference sequence). The V gene end was trimmed by 1 base and the J gene end by 5 bases; junction bases not matched to a gene: 7. CDR3 DNA: TGTGCCAGCAGCTTGACTTTGCGGGAGGGCGACGAGCAGTACTTC. Its protein is CASSLTLREGDEQYF.

The chain recombines TRBV19 with TRBJ1-2; D call uncertain. From germline, CDR1 is LNHDA and CDR2 SQIVND (reference sequence). With 0 bases removed from V and 4 bases from J, the gap between germline ends came to 18 bases. There are 17 residues in the CDR3. The CDR3 DNA reads as TGTGCCAGTAGTATAGATCACGTAGTGGGAGGAAGCTATGGCTACACCTTC. Translating it yields CASSIDHVVGGSYGYTF.

This chain uses TRBV4-1 with TRBJ2-4; the match to TRBD2 covers 16 bases. Losses at the gene ends were 4 bases for V and 1 base for J; bases not matched to a gene: 4. The CDR3 covers 18 residues. The germline V gene encodes CDR1 MGHRA and CDR2 YSYEKL. The CDR3 bases are TGCGCCAGCAGCCCGGGACTAGCGGGGGGGCCGGCCAAAAACATTCAGTACTTC. It is translated as CASSPGLAGGPAKNIQYF.

This clone showed up just once. This chain connects TRBV19 to TRBJ1-5, with 7 bases matching TRBD1. This CDR3 spans 13 amino acids. Germline V gives CDR1 LNHDA, CDR2 SQIVND (reference sequence). With 7 bases clipped from V and 4 bases from J, the junction kept 4 bases outside the gene matches. The CDR3 nucleotides read TGTGCCAGTACGGGACAGAGTAATCAGCCCCAGCATTTT. As protein: CASTGQSNQPQHF.

This clone was found a few times. The CDR3: CASSFLAGSDTQYF. As DNA, the CDR3 is TGTGCCAGCAGCTTCCTAGCGGGGTCAGATACGCAGTATTTT. The chain carries TRBV5-6 and TRBJ2-3, with 9 bases matching TRBD2. Germline CDR1 and CDR2: SGHDT and YYEEEE. This CDR3 comprises 14 residues. With 2 bases clipped from V and 4 bases from J, the junction kept 2 bases outside the gene matches.

This chain uses TRBV18 with TRBJ2-7; D gene unclear. The CDR3 totals 15 residues. Germline CDR1 is KGHSH and CDR2 is LQKENI. Trimming pared 3 bases from V and 2 bases from J, leaving 14 bases between. Here the CDR3 DNA reads TGTGCCAGCTCACCGTCTAGAGACTCCCCCTACGAGCAGTACTTC. This sequence encodes CASSPSRDSPYEQYF.

This clone came up a few times. V usage is TRBV2 and J usage is TRBJ1-1; 10 nucleotides match TRBD1. The germline gives CDR1 SNHLY, CDR2 FYNNEI. This CDR3 spans 13 amino acids. J was trimmed by 4 bases and V by 10 bases; bases with no gene match: 6. CDR3 nucleotides: TGTGCCACTGACAGGGGGCTCTTCACTGAAGCTTTCTTT. Its protein is CATDRGLFTEAFF.

The chain uses TRBV19 and TRBJ2-1, with 14 bases matching TRBD2. Germline V gives CDR1 LNHDA, CDR2 SQIVND (reference sequence). The junction had 10 bases not matched to a gene; V was cut back by 5 bases and J by 4 bases. The CDR3 sequence is 18 residues long. The chain's CDR3 is CASSVRLAGGQGYNEQFF. For the CDR3, the DNA is TGTGCCAGTAGTGTACGACTAGCGGGGGGGCAGGGATACAATGAGCAGTTCTTC. The variable domain in full, completed from reference TRBV19 and TRBJ2-1, reads DGGITQSPKYLFRKEGQNVTLSCEQNLNHDAMYWYRQDPGQGLRLIYYSQIVNDFQKGDIAEGYSVSREKKESFPLTVTSAQKNPTAFYLCASSVRLAGGQGYNEQFFGPGTRLTVL.

The J gene is TRBJ2-6, the V gene TRBV27, with 9 bases identical to TRBD1. Trimming took 6 bases from V and 0 from J; bases not matched to a gene: 6. The germline gives CDR1 MNHEY, CDR2 SMNVEV (reference sequence). The CDR3 length is 17 residues. CDR3 amino acids: CASSSGTGSSGANVLTF. As DNA, the CDR3 is TGTGCCAGCAGCTCCGGGACAGGGTCCTCTGGGGCCAACGTCCTGACTTTC.

CDR3 region: CASSPNGRDSPLHF. CDR3 sequence (DNA): TGTGCCAGCTCCCCTAACGGGAGGGATTCACCCCTCCACTTT. This chain connects TRBV18 to TRBJ1-6; D remains ambiguous. Germline V gives CDR1 KGHSH, CDR2 LQKENI. Trimming took 6 bases from V and 8 from J, leaving 14 bases between them. The CDR3 sequence is 14 residues long. Full variable domain (remainder filled in from reference TRBV18 and TRBJ1-6): NAGVMQNPRHLVRRRGQEARLRCSPMKGHSHVYWYRQLPEEGLKFMVYLQKENIIDESGMPKERFSAEFPKEGPSILRIQQVVRGDSAAYFCASSPNGRDSPLHFGNGTRLTVT.

The V call is TRBV18, the J call TRBJ2-7, with a possible D match to TRBD2 (6 bases). Germline CDR1 is KGHSH and CDR2 is LQKENI. The CDR3 has 16 residues. Trimming left V 0 bases short and J 5 bases short, with 17 bases between. The CDR3: CASSPPGGGRVHEQYF. The CDR3 DNA reads as TGTGCCAGCTCACCACCGGGGGGAGGTCGTGTACACGAGCAGTACTTC.

The rearrangement uses TRBV2 and TRBJ2-3; 11 nucleotides line up with TRBD2. This CDR3 has 16 amino acids. The V and J ends lost 6 bases and 4 bases, in that order; junction bases with no gene match: 9. Germline V gene data show CDR1 as SNHLY and CDR2 as FYNNEI. The CDR3 DNA reads TGTGCCAGCAGAGCGGGACTAGCGGAGAAGTCAGATACGCAGTATTTT. It is translated as CASRAGLAEKSDTQYF.

In its sample, this clone was seen once. The chain has TRBV9 and TRBJ2-1; TRBD2 agrees at 15 bases. The CDR3 length is 17 residues. V lost 2 bases to trimming and J lost 9 bases; unmatched junction nucleotides: 9. From germline, CDR1 is SGDLS and CDR2 YYNGEE. The CDR3 region has the DNA TGTGCCAGCAGCGTGGGAGGACTAGCGGGAGGGCAAGGTGAGCAGTTCTTC. Protein: CASSVGGLAGGQGEQFF.

The chain uses TRBV5-1 and TRBJ2-1, with 15 bases matching TRBD2. The CDR3 extends over 17 amino acids. V dropped 4 bases and J dropped 6; count of bases not matched to a gene: 8. Germline V gene lookup returns CDR1 SGHRS and CDR2 YFSETQ. The CDR3: CASSPGLAGGPLNEQFF. The CDR3 DNA sequence: TGCGCCAGCAGCCCGGGACTAGCGGGAGGACCCCTCAATGAGCAGTTCTTC.

The chain carries TRBV9 and TRBJ1-2, with a possible D match to TRBD1 (5 bases). The V gene's germline CDR1 is SGDLS and CDR2 YYNGEE. CDR3 size: 13 residues. V was cut by 4 bases and J by 4 bases, with 11 bases left in between. CDR3 amino acids: CASSPGGPYGYTF. The CDR3 region has the DNA TGTGCCAGCAGCCCCGGGGGACCCTATGGCTACACCTTC.

The chain joins TRBV18 to TRBJ1-1, with 8 bases matching TRBD1. V gave up 2 bases and J gave up 2 bases; unmatched junction bases: 4. The CDR3 totals 15 residues. From germline, CDR1 is KGHSH and CDR2 LQKENI. The CDR3 spells CASSPGTGDNTEAFF. DNA of the CDR3: TGTGCCAGCTCACCAGGGACAGGCGACAACACTGAAGCTTTCTTT.

This rearrangement joins TRBV7-2 to TRBJ1-3, with 8 positions matching TRBD1. In germline, CDR1 is SGHTA, CDR2 FQGNSA. The trim removed 4 bases at V and 9 bases at J, leaving 14 bases unmatched. The CDR3 is made up of 16 amino acids. The CDR3 region is CASSSSTGAGGGTIYF. CDR3 DNA: TGTGCCAGCAGCTCCTCGACAGGGGCCGGTGGCGGCACCATATATTTT.

V and J are TRBV5-1 and TRBJ1-6; 9 bases match TRBD1. The CDR3 loop spans 15 amino acids. Germline V gene data show CDR1 as SGHRS and CDR2 as YFSETQ. V lost 0 bases, J lost 11 bases, and 6 bases stayed unmatched. CDR3 protein: CASSLVGQGVTPLHF. The CDR3 bases are TGCGCCAGCAGCTTGGTGGGACAGGGAGTTACACCCCTCCACTTT.

The gene calls are TRBV28 and TRBJ1-5, with D possibly being TRBD1 (5 bases). This CDR3 is built from 16 residues. CDR1 and CDR2 from the germline V gene are MDHEN and SYDVKM. Trimming pared 6 bases from V and 2 bases from J, leaving 17 bases between. CDR3 sequence: CASSRPQGLGNQPQHF. The CDR3 DNA follows: TGTGCCAGCAGCCGTCCCCAGGGTCTGGGCAATCAGCCCCAGCATTTT.